The following is a T cell receptor beta chain sequence with its context. Its specificity is not known. Germline V CDR1 and CDR2: MNHNS, SASEGT. This CDR3 is built from 16 residues. J was trimmed by 3 bases and V by 4 bases; bases with no gene match: 12. The data were taken from a study of cytomegalovirus exposure and HLA in healthy donors. Study as a whole: Earlier results showed roughly 110 million unique TCR beta sequences derived from roughly 200 million T cells.

Whole-study findings and limits: Rarity marked most TCR sequences, yet some public TCRs occurred in many donors. A missense variant in DCLRE1C was later tied to TCR beta V- and J-gene trimming. TRBV6-2, TRBV6-3 and other indistinguishable V segments were excluded.

Primers: 60 Vbeta forward and 13 Jbeta reverse. The assay was immunoSEQ multiplex PCR, and TCRdb's table has in-frame clones only and misses some. The sample holds about 190,000 clones, roughly nine tenths seen once. Sequenced input: PBMCs. The gene calls are TRBV6-1 and TRBJ2-7; TRBD1 matches 7 bases. The sequence was obtained from a boy aged 2 to 10 in good health and CMV-seronegative. The CDR3 DNA is TGTGCCAGCAGTGCCCTACGACAGGGTTTTGGCTACGAGCAGTACTTC. It is translated as CASSALRQGFGYEQYF.